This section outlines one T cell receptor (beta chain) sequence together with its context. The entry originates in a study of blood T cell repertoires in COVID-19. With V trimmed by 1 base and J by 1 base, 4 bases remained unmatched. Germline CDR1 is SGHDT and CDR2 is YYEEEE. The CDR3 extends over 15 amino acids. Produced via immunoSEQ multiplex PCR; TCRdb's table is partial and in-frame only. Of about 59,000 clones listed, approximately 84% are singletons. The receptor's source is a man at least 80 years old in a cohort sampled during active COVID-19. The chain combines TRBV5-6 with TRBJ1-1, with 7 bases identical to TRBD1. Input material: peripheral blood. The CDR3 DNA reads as TGTGCCAGCAGCTTGACAGGGGCAAAGAACACTGAAGCTTTCTTT. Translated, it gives CASSLTGAKNTEAFF.